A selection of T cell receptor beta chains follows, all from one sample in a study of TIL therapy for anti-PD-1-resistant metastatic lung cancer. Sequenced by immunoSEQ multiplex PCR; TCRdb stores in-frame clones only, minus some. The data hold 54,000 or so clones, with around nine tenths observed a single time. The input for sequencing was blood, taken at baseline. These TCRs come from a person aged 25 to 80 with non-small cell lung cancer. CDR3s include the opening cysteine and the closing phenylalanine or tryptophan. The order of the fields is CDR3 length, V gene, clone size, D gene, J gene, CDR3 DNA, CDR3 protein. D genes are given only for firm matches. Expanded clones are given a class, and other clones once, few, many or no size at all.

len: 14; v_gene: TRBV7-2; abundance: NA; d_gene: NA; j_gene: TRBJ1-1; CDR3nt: TGTGCCAGCAGCTTAGTGGGGGGGACGACTGAAGCTTTCTTT; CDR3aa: CASSLVGGTTEAFF
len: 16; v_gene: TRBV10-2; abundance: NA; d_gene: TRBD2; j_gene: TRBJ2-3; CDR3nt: TGCGCCAGCAGGGCCGGGACTAGCGGGGCGGTAGATACGCAGTATTTT; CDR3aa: CASRAGTSGAVDTQYF
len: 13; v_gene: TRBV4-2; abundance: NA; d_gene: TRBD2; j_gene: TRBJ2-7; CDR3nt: TGTGCCAGCAGCCAAGAGCAGGGACTAGTTCCAGACTTC; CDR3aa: CASSQEQGLVPDF
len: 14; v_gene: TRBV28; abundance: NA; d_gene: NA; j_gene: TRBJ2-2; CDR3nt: TGTGCCAGCAGCTCCGGACTTTACACCGGGGAGCTGTTTTTT; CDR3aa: CASSSGLYTGELFF
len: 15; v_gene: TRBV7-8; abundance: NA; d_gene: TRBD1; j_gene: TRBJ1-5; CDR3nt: TGTGCCAGCAGCCTACCGGACAGGGATCGTCAGCCCCAGCATTTT; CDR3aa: CASSLPDRDRQPQHF
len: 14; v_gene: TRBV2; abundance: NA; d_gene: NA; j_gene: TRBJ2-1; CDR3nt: TGTGCCAGTCAGGTGGTGGCAGCCTTCAATGAGCAGTTCTTC; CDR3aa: CASQVVAAFNEQFF
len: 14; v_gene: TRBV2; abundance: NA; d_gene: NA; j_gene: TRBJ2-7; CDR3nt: TGTGCCAGCAGCCTACAGGGGACTTCCTACGAGCAGTACTTC; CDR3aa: CASSLQGTSYEQYF
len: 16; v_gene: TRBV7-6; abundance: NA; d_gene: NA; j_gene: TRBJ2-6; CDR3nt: TGTGCCAGCAGCTTAGCGCGGGCGGGAGGGGCCAACGTCCTGACTTTC; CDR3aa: CASSLARAGGANVLTF
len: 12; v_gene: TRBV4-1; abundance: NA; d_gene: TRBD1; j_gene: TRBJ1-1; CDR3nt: TGCGCCAGCAGCCAGAGGGGACAGGAAGCTTTCTTT; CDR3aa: CASSQRGQEAFF
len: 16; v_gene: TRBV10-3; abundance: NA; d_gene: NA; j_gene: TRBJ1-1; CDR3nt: TGTGCCATCAGTGAGGTGGGAGGGCCCTCGAACACTGAAGCTTTCTTT; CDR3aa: CAISEVGGPSNTEAFF
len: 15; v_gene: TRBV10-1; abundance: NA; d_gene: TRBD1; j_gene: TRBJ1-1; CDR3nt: TGCGCCAGCAGTGAGTTGGACAGGGTCGGCACTGAAGCTTTCTTT; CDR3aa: CASSELDRVGTEAFF
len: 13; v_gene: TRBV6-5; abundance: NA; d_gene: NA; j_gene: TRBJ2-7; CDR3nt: TGTGCCAGCAGTTACTCGAGTCCCGGCGAGCAGTACTTC; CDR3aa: CASSYSSPGEQYF
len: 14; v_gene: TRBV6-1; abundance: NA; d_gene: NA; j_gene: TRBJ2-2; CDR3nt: TGTGCCAGCAGTGATGAATTGAACACCGGGGAGCTGTTTTTT; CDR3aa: CASSDELNTGELFF
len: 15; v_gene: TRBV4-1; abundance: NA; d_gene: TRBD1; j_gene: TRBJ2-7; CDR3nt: TGCGCCAGCAGCCGAGCACATTCGACAGGGGACGAGCAGTACTTC; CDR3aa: CASSRAHSTGDEQYF
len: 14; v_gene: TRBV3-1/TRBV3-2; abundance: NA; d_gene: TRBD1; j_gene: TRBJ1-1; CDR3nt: TGTGCCAGCAGCCAAGTGGCAGGGGGAACTGAAGCTTTCTTT; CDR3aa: CASSQVAGGTEAFF
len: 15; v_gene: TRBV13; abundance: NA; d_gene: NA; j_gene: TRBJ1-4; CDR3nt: TGTGCCAGCAGCTTACGGGGACCCTACAATGAAAAACTGTTTTTT; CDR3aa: CASSLRGPYNEKLFF
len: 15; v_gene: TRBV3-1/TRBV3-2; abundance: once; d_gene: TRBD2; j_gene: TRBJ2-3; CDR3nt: TGTGCCAGCAGCCCGGGAGGGGCCTGGACAGATACGCAGTATTTT; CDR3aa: CASSPGGAWTDTQYF
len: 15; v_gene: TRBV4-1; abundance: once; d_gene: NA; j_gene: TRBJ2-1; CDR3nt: TGCGCCAGCAGCCAAGTGATGCGGGGTTCGGATGAGCAGTTCTTC; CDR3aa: CASSQVMRGSDEQFF
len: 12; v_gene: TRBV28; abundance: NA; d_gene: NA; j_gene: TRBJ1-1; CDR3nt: TGTGCCAGCAGTCAGGTTAACACTGAAGCTTTCTTT; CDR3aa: CASSQVNTEAFF
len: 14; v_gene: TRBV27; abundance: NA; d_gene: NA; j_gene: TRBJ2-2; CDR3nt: TGTGCCAGCAGACGGGGCCCGAACACCGGGGAGCTGTTTTTT; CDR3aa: CASRRGPNTGELFF
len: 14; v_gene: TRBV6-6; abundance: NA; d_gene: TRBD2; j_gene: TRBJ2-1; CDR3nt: TGTGCCAGCAGACGCGGGACTAGCGGGCATGAGCAGTTCTTC; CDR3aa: CASRRGTSGHEQFF
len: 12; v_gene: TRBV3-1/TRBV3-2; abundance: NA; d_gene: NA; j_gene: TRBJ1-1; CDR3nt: TGTGCCAGCAGCCAAGACATCGCTGAAGCTTTCTTT; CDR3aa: CASSQDIAEAFF
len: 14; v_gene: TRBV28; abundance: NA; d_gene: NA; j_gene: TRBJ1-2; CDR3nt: TGTGCCAGCTTACGGGACACCCCTAACTATGGCTACACCTTC; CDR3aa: CASLRDTPNYGYTF
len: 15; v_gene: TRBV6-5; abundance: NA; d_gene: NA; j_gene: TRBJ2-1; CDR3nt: TGTGCCAGCAGTTATTCCAGGGGAATATGGGATGAGCAGTTCTTC; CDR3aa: CASSYSRGIWDEQFF
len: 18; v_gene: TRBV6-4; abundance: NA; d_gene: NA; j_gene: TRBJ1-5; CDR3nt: TGTGCCAGCACCATTGGACGGGGGGACGTTCATAGCAATCAGCCCCAGCATTTT; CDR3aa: CASTIGRGDVHSNQPQHF
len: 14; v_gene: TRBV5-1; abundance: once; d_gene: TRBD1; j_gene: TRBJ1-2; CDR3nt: TGCGCCAGCAGCCCGGGACAGGGTAACTATGGCTACACCTTC; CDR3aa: CASSPGQGNYGYTF
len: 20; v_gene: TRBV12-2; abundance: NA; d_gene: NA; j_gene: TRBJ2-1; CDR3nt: TGTGCAAGTCGCCTATCTAGCGGGGGGCCTTTAATCGACTCCTACAATGAGCAGTTCTTC; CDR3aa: CASRLSSGGPLIDSYNEQFF
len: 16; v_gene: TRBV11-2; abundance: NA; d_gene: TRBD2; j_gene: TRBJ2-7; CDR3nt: TGTGCCAGCAGCTTATGGAGTAGCGGGAGGGCCGACGAGCAGTACTTC; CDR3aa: CASSLWSSGRADEQYF
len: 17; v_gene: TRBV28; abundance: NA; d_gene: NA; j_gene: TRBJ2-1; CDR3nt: TGTGCCAGCCTCACAGTAGGGGTAGGGGGCTCCTACAATGAGCAGTTCTTC; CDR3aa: CASLTVGVGGSYNEQFF
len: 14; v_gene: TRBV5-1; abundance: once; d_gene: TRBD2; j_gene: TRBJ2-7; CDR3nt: TGCGCCAGCAGCCCTAGCGGGGGGGCATACGAGCAGTACTTC; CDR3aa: CASSPSGGAYEQYF
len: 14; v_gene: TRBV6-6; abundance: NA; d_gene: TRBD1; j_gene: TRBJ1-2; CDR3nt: TGTGCCAGCAGTTACCGGGACAGATCCGGTGGCTACACCTTC; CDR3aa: CASSYRDRSGGYTF
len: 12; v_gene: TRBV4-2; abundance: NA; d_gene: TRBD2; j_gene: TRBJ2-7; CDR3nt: TGTGCCAGCAGCCAAGGGCGGGAGGAGCAGTACTTC; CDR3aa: CASSQGREEQYF
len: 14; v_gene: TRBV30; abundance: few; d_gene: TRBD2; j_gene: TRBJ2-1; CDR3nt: TGTGCCGGAAAACTAGCGGGGGAGTGGAATGAGCAGTTCTTC; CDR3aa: CAGKLAGEWNEQFF
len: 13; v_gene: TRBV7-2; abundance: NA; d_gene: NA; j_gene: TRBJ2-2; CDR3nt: TGTGCCAGCAGCTTAGGGAACACCGGGGAGCTGTTTTTT; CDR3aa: CASSLGNTGELFF